This T cell receptor (beta chain) was obtained from a study of blood T cell repertoires in COVID-19. About the research overall: Sites in the United States, Italy and Spain provided acute and convalescent COVID-19 samples. Nucleic acid was either cDNA or gDNA, and it came from T cells, B-cell-depleted T cells, or PBMCs.

CDR3 length: 14 amino acids. From germline, CDR1 is SGDLS and CDR2 YYNGEE. Between the trimmed V and J ends, which lost 2 bases and 5 bases, there was a span of 8 bases. The repertoire was sequenced with immunoSEQ multiplex PCR; TCRdb's copy has only in-frame clones and lacks some. The sample yields about 140,000 clones, more than 70% seen once. Sequencing used peripheral blood. The TCR was taken from a middle-aged man with active or convalescent COVID-19. The V and J genes are TRBV9 and TRBJ1-6; D possibly corresponds to TRBD1 (5 bases). CDR3 sequence: CASSVPGNNSPLHF. CDR3 nucleotide sequence: TGTGCCAGCAGCGTCCCAGGGAATAATTCACCCCTCCACTTT.